These 21 T cell receptor beta chains were all obtained from the same sample, sequenced in a study of T-cell memory formation after mild COVID-19. TCRdb passed the 5' RACE reads through MiXCR, listing each CDR3 protein once. The data contain around 390,000 distinct CDR3 sequences, about a sixth of them singletons. Sequenced sample: PBMCs or a T cell subset sorted from them (not recorded which). The receptors shown here come from a man aged 18 to 30 who had mild COVID-19 (a few samples of this study predate the infection). Cell type and time point are not known.

This clonotype was recorded a few times. The chain links TRBV2 to TRBJ1-1; D possibly corresponds to TRBD1 (6 bases). This CDR3 is 14 amino acids long. Germline CDR1 SNHLY, CDR2 FYNNEI. Trimming took 7 bases from V and 3 from J, leaving 15 bases between them. This CDR3 reads CASMRQVGDTEAFF. CDR3 in DNA: TGTGCCAGCATGAGACAGGTCGGCGACACTGAAGCTTTCTTT.

The sample holds many counts of this clonotype. The V and J genes are TRBV11-2 and TRBJ1-4; weak D call: TRBD1 (5 bases). CDR1 is SGHAT, CDR2 FQNNGV, per germline. The CDR3 spans 14 residues. The V gene lost 5 bases and the J gene lost 7 bases, with 14 bases spanning the gap. The CDR3 spells CASSQQEFSEKLFF. The CDR3 DNA sequence: TGTGCCAGCAGCCAACAGGAATTTAGTGAAAAACTGTTTTTT. The full variable domain, rest sourced from reference TRBV11-2 and TRBJ1-4, is EAGVAQSPRYKIIEKRQSVAFWCNPISGHATLYWYQQILGQGPKLLIQFQNNGVVDDSQLPKDRFSAERLKGVDSTLKIQPAKLEDSAVYLCASSQQEFSEKLFFGSGTQLSVL.

There are a few counts of this clonotype. V and J are TRBV29-1 and TRBJ2-5, with D perhaps being TRBD1 or TRBD2 (5 bases each). Germline assignment: CDR1 SQVTM and CDR2 ANQGSEA. V was trimmed by 7 bases and J by 5 bases, leaving 17 bases between them. This CDR3 comprises 13 residues. The CDR3, as DNA: TGCAGCGCCCGTGGGGGTAGGATTGAGACCCAGTACTTC. Protein product: CSARGGRIETQYF.

A few counts support this clonotype. The V and J genes are TRBV7-3 and TRBJ2-2; D not resolved. V dropped 0 bases and J dropped 4 bases, with 9 bases sitting between them. In germline, CDR1 is SGHTA, CDR2 FQGTGA. The CDR3 totals 15 residues. CDR3 bases: TGTGCCAGCAGCTTAACGGGGATGTCCACCGGGGAGCTGTTTTTT. Encoded protein: CASSLTGMSTGELFF.

There are a few counts of this clonotype. DNA of the CDR3: TGTGCTAGTGGTCCAGGACTCACAGATACGCAGTATTTT. This sequence encodes CASGPGLTDTQYF. The rearrangement links TRBV12-5 to TRBJ2-3; a possible D gene is TRBD2 (5 bases). Germline lookup yields CDR1 LGHNT and CDR2 FRNRAP. V lost 5 bases to trimming and J lost 2 bases, with 8 bases between them. The CDR3 length is 13 residues.

The rearrangement links TRBV4-1 to TRBJ2-7, with D possibly being TRBD1 or TRBD2 (5 bases each). V was pared by 5 bases and J by 2 bases, with 10 bases between. The length of the CDR3 is 13 residues. The germline CDR1 and CDR2 sequences are MGHRA and YSYEKL. The CDR3 protein is CASSKGPAYEQYV. CDR3 bases: TGCGCCAGCAGCAAGGGACCTGCCTACGAGCAGTACGTC.

The chain has TRBV6-6 and TRBJ1-2; the D gene is possibly TRBD1 (5 bases). The germline CDR1 and CDR2 sequences are MNHNY and SVGAGI (reference sequence). The CDR3 is 15 amino acids. Between the trimmed V and J ends, which lost 0 bases and 5 bases, there was a span of 13 bases. Written as DNA, the CDR3 is TGTGCCAGCAGTTACTCGGGGGGACCCCCGTATGGCTACACCTTC. Translating it yields CASSYSGGPPYGYTF.

This chain uses TRBV6-2 or TRBV6-3 with TRBJ2-1, with D maybe TRBD2 (7 bases). Trimming removed 5 bases from V and 4 bases from J, with 12 bases in between. From germline, CDR1 is MNHEY and CDR2 SVGEGT. The CDR3 loop spans 14 amino acids. CDR3 bases: TGTGCCAGCAGTCGGGGGGCGTTGTACAATGAGCAGTTCTTC. It specifies CASSRGALYNEQFF.

The rearrangement links TRBV14 to TRBJ1-6; D not resolved. Germline CDR1 reads SGHDN; CDR2 reads FVKESK. CDR3 length: 13 amino acids. V was trimmed by 4 bases and J by 3 bases, leaving 4 bases between them. CDR3 protein: CASSPNYNSPLHF. The CDR3 DNA reads as TGTGCCAGCAGCCCTAACTATAATTCACCCCTCCACTTT.

J is TRBJ1-1 and V is TRBV3-1; D uncertain. Trimming took off 1 base at V and 3 bases at J, with 6 bases between the two ends. Per the germline V gene, CDR1 is LGHDT and CDR2 is YNNKEL (reference sequence). The CDR3 length is 13 residues. CDR3 nucleotide sequence: TGTGCCAGCAGCCAAGGACCGGACACTGAAGCTTTCTTT. Translated: CASSQGPDTEAFF. Full variable domain (outside the CDR3, taken from reference TRBV3-1 and TRBJ1-1): DTAVSQTPKYLVTQMGNDKSIKCEQNLGHDTMYWYKQDSKKFLKIMFSYNNKELIINETVPNRFSPKSPDKAHLNLHINSLELGDSAVYFCASSQGPDTEAFFGQGTRLTVV.

This clonotype was seen a few times. This chain links TRBV4-3 with TRBJ2-7, with TRBD1 matching over 7 bases. Germline lookup yields CDR1 LGHNA and CDR2 YSLEER. The CDR3 totals 14 residues. The trim removed 0 bases at V and 8 bases at J, leaving 7 bases unmatched. In nucleotides, the CDR3 is TGCGCCAGCAGCCAAGATACAGGGGTACGCAAGCAGTACTTC. Protein sequence: CASSQDTGVRKQYF.

A few counts support this clonotype. This rearrangement joins TRBV3-1 to TRBJ1-2, with 7 bases fitting TRBD1. V was clipped by 4 bases and J by 1 base; unmatched bases: 3. Germline lookup yields CDR1 LGHDT and CDR2 YNNKEL (reference sequence). The CDR3 contains 14 residues. CDR3 residues: CASSRQGINYGYTF. For the CDR3, the DNA is TGTGCCAGCAGCCGACAGGGAATTAACTATGGCTACACCTTC.

Many counts were recorded for this clonotype. The rearrangement joins TRBV5-1 to TRBJ2-3, with D possibly TRBD2 on 6 matching bases. V lost 5 bases, J lost 2 bases, and 15 bases lay in between. CDR1 SGHRS and CDR2 YFSETQ come from the germline V gene. The CDR3 runs 15 residues. The CDR3 sequence: CASRTHGGPTDTQYF. CDR3 sequence (DNA): TGCGCCAGCAGGACGCACGGGGGTCCCACAGATACGCAGTATTTT.

A few counts support this clonotype. The genes are TRBV28 and TRBJ2-7, with unresolved D. The CDR3 consists of 13 residues. Germline assignment: CDR1 MDHEN and CDR2 SYDVKM. Trimming cost V 5 bases and J 4 bases, with 12 bases left between them. In DNA form, the CDR3 reads TGTGCCAGCAGTCCCAACTCTCCATACGAGCAGTACGTC. Protein product: CASSPNSPYEQYV.

This clonotype was detected a few times. This chain connects TRBV6-2 or TRBV6-3 to TRBJ2-1; 8 bases line up with TRBD2. The germline CDR1 and CDR2 sequences are MNHEY and SVGEGT. CDR3 length equals 11 residues. V lost 5 bases and J lost 15; bases outside the gene matches: 6. The CDR3 DNA sequence: TGTGCCAGCAGTCAAGCGGGGGCGGCGTTCTTC. Translated, it gives CASSQAGAAFF.

This clonotype occurred once. The DNA for the CDR3 is TGCGCCAGCAGCCAGTGGCCATCCCATGCAGATACGCAGTATTTT. Translation: CASSQWPSHADTQYF. V is TRBV4-3 and J is TRBJ2-3; D not certain. Trimming pared 3 bases from V and 4 bases from J, leaving 14 bases between. Germline V lookup: CDR1 LGHNA, CDR2 YSLEER. The CDR3 is 15 amino acids.

Ten or more counts support this clonotype. The chain has TRBV5-1 and TRBJ2-3; no clear D gene. This CDR3 spans 14 amino acids. The germline gives CDR1 SGHRS, CDR2 YFSETQ. V was cut by 4 bases and J by 2 bases, with 11 bases left in between. The chain's CDR3 is CASSKDGYTDTQYF. In DNA, the CDR3 is TGCGCCAGCAGCAAGGACGGATACACAGATACGCAGTATTTT.

This clonotype came up many times. The chain links TRBV4-1 to TRBJ1-1, with D perhaps matching TRBD1 (5 bases). CDR3 length: 14 residues. The V and J ends lost 4 bases and 1 base respectively, with 10 bases between them. CDR1 is MGHRA and CDR2 is YSYEKL in the germline V gene. The CDR3 loop reads CASSPRGSNTEAFF. CDR3 in DNA: TGCGCCAGCAGCCCACGGGGCTCGAACACTGAAGCTTTCTTT.

V usage is TRBV7-9 and J usage is TRBJ1-1, with no clear D. Trimming cost V 0 bases and J 3 bases, with 11 bases left between them. The CDR3 runs to 15 residues. Germline V CDR1 and CDR2: SEHNR, FQNEAQ (reference sequence). This chain's CDR3 is CASSLAGTADTEAFF. CDR3 DNA sequence: TGTGCCAGCAGCTTAGCGGGAACTGCGGACACTGAAGCTTTCTTT.

The chain carries TRBV4-1 and TRBJ1-2; D remains unclear. Trimming stripped 0 bases from V and 8 bases from J, with 10 bases between. The CDR3 runs 13 residues. CDR1 and CDR2 from the germline V gene are MGHRA and YSYEKL. The CDR3 DNA is TGCGCCAGCAGCCAAGATTGGCGCAGAGGCTACACCTTC. Amino acid sequence: CASSQDWRRGYTF.

This clonotype has more than one count but fewer than ten. The genes are TRBV7-9 and TRBJ2-1; the match to TRBD1 covers 8 bases. Germline CDR1 and CDR2: SEHNR and FQNEAQ (reference sequence). V dropped 5 bases and J dropped 4; count of bases not matched to a gene: 7. The length of the CDR3 is 15 residues. The CDR3 DNA is TGTGCCAGCAGCCCCGGACAGGGCCGATACAATGAGCAGTTCTTC. Its translation: CASSPGQGRYNEQFF.